Presented here are 18 T cell receptor beta chains from one specimen sequenced in a study of beta chain features in type 1 diabetes (dated by TCRdb to 2016 to 2019). What the study reported, not specific to this receptor: Type 1 diabetes patients showed a moderate but significant shortening of TCRB CDR3 length in all four CD4+ subsets.

Their cognate antigens are unknown. The library was built by means of the immunoSEQ multiplex PCR assay. The entire isolated RNA was reverse transcribed using the High Capacity cDNA Reverse Transcription Kit, and thus expressed TCRB transcripts were sequenced. Entries here come from immuneACCESS through TCRdb and include only in-frame sequences with V and J called. Some clones fail to appear in such tables; in the studies checked, an unresolved V gene covers under half of the shortfall, and the cause of the remainder is unknown. Within this sample are 600,000 to 700,000 clones, with around 12% of them counted one time only. The top ten clones comprise more than 0.1% of the sample. Sequencing was performed on naive CD4+ T cells from blood. Explained via the paper, the cell subset or site label denotes: true naive CD4+ T cells. All receptors derive from a man between 25 and 39 years old with type 1 diabetes.

J is TRBJ2-3 and V is TRBV7-2; no clear D. The CDR3 spans 13 residues. Trimming pared 2 bases from V and 1 base from J, leaving 4 bases between. Germline V lookup: CDR1 SGHTA, CDR2 FQGNSA. Here the CDR3 DNA reads TGTGCCAGCAGCTTACTGCGCACAGATACGCAGTATTTT. The encoded protein is CASSLLRTDTQYF.

CDR3 nucleotide sequence: TGTGCCAGCAGCCCTGACGCAGGGGCGGTCAAAAACATTCAGTACTTC. It encodes CASSPDAGAVKNIQYF. The rearrangement uses TRBV7-3 and TRBJ2-4, with a weak D call TRBD1 (6 bases). Germline V gene data show CDR1 as SGHTA and CDR2 as FQGTGA. The CDR3 totals 16 residues. V gave up 5 bases and J gave up 3 bases, with 17 bases separating them. Variable domain in full (rest from reference TRBV7-3 and TRBJ2-4): GAGVSQTPSNKVTEKGKYVELRCDPISGHTALYWYRQSLGQGPEFLIYFQGTGAADDSGLPNDRFFAVRPEGSVSTLKIQRTERGDSAVYLCASSPDAGAVKNIQYFGAGTRLSVL.

This clone was detected a few times. The chain recombines TRBV7-8 with TRBJ2-7; maybe TRBD1 (5 bases). Trimming left V 5 bases short and J 0 bases short, with 11 bases between. CDR1 and CDR2 from the germline V gene are SGHVS and FQNEAQ. The CDR3 length is 14 residues. Here the CDR3 DNA reads TGTGCCAGCAGCCCCACTGACAGCTCCTACGAGCAGTACTTC. It translates to CASSPTDSSYEQYF.

The table lists this clone with many counts. This sequence joins TRBV2 and TRBJ2-4; D gene uncertain. Trimming removed 3 bases from V and 7 bases from J, with 7 bases in between. Germline values: CDR1 SNHLY, CDR2 FYNNEI. This CDR3 contains 12 residues. DNA of the CDR3: TGTGCCAGCAGTGATCAAGGCAACATTCAGTACTTC. The encoded protein is CASSDQGNIQYF.

In this sample, this clone turned up a few times. The chain employs TRBV10-2 and TRBJ2-7; D unresolved. V lost 0 bases to trimming and J lost 9 bases, with 6 bases between them. CDR3 length: 11 amino acids. Looked up from germline, CDR1 is WSHSY and CDR2 is SAAADI. The DNA of the CDR3 is TGCGCCAGCAGTGAGTCGCTAGGGCAGTACTTC. As protein: CASSESLGQYF.

V and J are TRBV2 and TRBJ1-5; no reliable D call. The CDR3 consists of 16 residues. Trimming took off 2 bases at V and 1 base at J, with 12 bases between the two ends. The germline gives CDR1 SNHLY, CDR2 FYNNEI. CDR3 amino acids: CASSESQGSSNQPQHF. In nucleotides, the CDR3 is TGTGCCAGCAGTGAATCACAAGGGTCAAGCAATCAGCCCCAGCATTTT. The variable domain in full, completed from reference TRBV2 and TRBJ1-5, reads EPEVTQTPSHQVTQMGQEVILRCVPISNHLYFYWYRQILGQKVEFLVSFYNNEISEKSEIFDDQFSVERPDGSNFTLKIRSTKLEDSAMYFCASSESQGSSNQPQHFGDGTRLSIL.

The rearrangement links TRBV5-4 to TRBJ2-1, with unresolved D. Between the trimmed V and J ends, which lost 4 bases and 4 bases, there was a span of 21 bases. Germline CDR1 reads SGHNT; CDR2 reads YYREEE (reference sequence). The CDR3 sequence is 17 residues long. This CDR3 is CASSPFLVPSDYNEQFF. The CDR3 DNA reads as TGTGCCAGCAGCCCGTTTCTGGTCCCATCGGATTACAATGAGCAGTTCTTC. Together with reference TRBV5-4 and TRBJ2-1, the CDR3 gives the full variable domain: ETGVTQSPTHLIKTRGQQVTLRCSSQSGHNTVSWYQQALGQGPQFIFQYYREEENGRGNFPPRFSGLQFPNYSSELNVNALELDDSALYLCASSPFLVPSDYNEQFFGPGTRLTVL.

V and J are TRBV13 and TRBJ2-5, with a possible D match to TRBD2 (6 bases). Germline V gene data show CDR1 as PRHDT and CDR2 as FYEKMQ (reference sequence). CDR3 length: 17 residues. V was clipped by 0 bases and J by 4 bases, with 18 bases between them. The CDR3 DNA follows: TGTGCCAGCAGCTTAGGCCTCGCGGGACTTGGATCAGAGACCCAGTACTTC. Its translation is CASSLGLAGLGSETQYF. Using reference TRBV13 and TRBJ2-5 for the parts outside the CDR3, the full variable domain is AAGVIQSPRHLIKEKRETATLKCYPIPRHDTVYWYQQGPGQDPQFLISFYEKMQSDKGSIPDRFSAQQFSDYHSELNMSSLELGDSALYFCASSLGLAGLGSETQYFGPGTRLLVL.

V is TRBV27 and J is TRBJ1-2; TRBD1 aligns across 8 bases. This CDR3 is 16 amino acids long. The germline V gene has CDR1 MNHEY and CDR2 SMNVEV (reference sequence). With 2 bases clipped from V and 4 bases from J, the junction kept 9 bases outside the gene matches. In nucleotides, the CDR3 is TGTGCCAGCAGTTTAGTAGGTCAGGGGGCTTCCTATGGCTACACCTTC. It codes for CASSLVGQGASYGYTF.

V and J are TRBV15 and TRBJ1-1, with D perhaps TRBD1 (6 bases). V was clipped by 8 bases and J by 0 bases, with 13 bases between them. The CDR3 has 14 amino acids. Germline V CDR1 and CDR2: LNHNV, YYDKDF (reference sequence). The CDR3 reads CATALDRLNTEAFF. In DNA form, the CDR3 reads TGTGCCACCGCCCTCGACAGGCTGAACACTGAAGCTTTCTTT.

The J gene is TRBJ2-3, the V gene TRBV5-1, with D uncertain. From germline, CDR1 is SGHRS and CDR2 YFSETQ. Trimming left V 4 bases short and J 2 bases short, with 14 bases between. CDR3 length equals 15 residues. Written as DNA, the CDR3 is TGCGCCAGCAGCCCGGCGGCCACTTTCACAGATACGCAGTATTTT. Amino acids: CASSPAATFTDTQYF.

The chain couples TRBV27 to TRBJ1-4, with unresolved D. Germline values: CDR1 MNHEY, CDR2 SMNVEV (reference sequence). The length of the CDR3 is 13 residues. Trimming cost V 11 bases and J 4 bases, with 14 bases left between them. The CDR3 DNA reads TGTGCCTCTGGGAGGGATCTTAATGAAAAACTGTTTTTT. The encoded protein is CASGRDLNEKLFF. Based on the CDR3 plus reference TRBV27 and TRBJ1-4, the full variable domain is EAQVTQNPRYLITVTGKKLTVTCSQNMNHEYMSWYRQDPGLGLRQIYYSMNVEVTDKGDVPEGYKVSRKEKRNFPLILESPSPNQTSLYFCASGRDLNEKLFFGSGTQLSVL.

In this sample, this clone turned up a few times. The genes are TRBV9 and TRBJ1-4, with TRBD1 matching over 10 bases. V trimming: 3 bases; J trimming: 6 bases; junction bases outside the gene matches: 5. The CDR3 spans 15 residues. From germline, CDR1 is SGDLS and CDR2 YYNGEE. The CDR3 protein is CASSDRDRGDEKLFF. The DNA for the CDR3 is TGTGCCAGCAGCGACCGGGACAGGGGAGATGAAAAACTGTTTTTT.

A note on this clone: No DNA is shown, since the ends of the CDR3 on it are uncertain; the CDR3 is the one TCRdb lists. The V gene is TRBV11-2, the J gene TRBJ2-3; the DNA was not compared with TRBD2, the D call given in the table. The CDR3 region is 15 residues in length, termini included. Per the germline V gene, CDR1 is SGHAT and CDR2 is FQNNGV. The CDR3 here is CASSFGPGSTDTQYF.

CDR3 protein: CASSESGRGTDTQYF. As DNA, the CDR3 is TGCGCCAGCAGTGAGTCGGGCAGGGGCACAGATACGCAGTATTTT. This chain links TRBV10-1 with TRBJ2-3; D possibly corresponds to TRBD1 (5 bases). Germline-derived CDR1 and CDR2 are WNHNN and SYGVQD (reference sequence). Trimming pared 0 bases from V and 1 base from J, leaving 8 bases between. The length of the CDR3 is 15 residues.

This clone was seen a handful of times. V is TRBV6-5 and J is TRBJ1-2, with 8 bases fitting TRBD1. Germline loops: CDR1 MNHEY, CDR2 SVGAGI. The CDR3 sequence is 15 residues long. V was clipped by 6 bases and J by 4 bases; unmatched bases: 10. The CDR3: CASRPQGVLTYGYTF. The CDR3 DNA reads TGTGCCAGCAGGCCACAGGGGGTGCTAACCTATGGCTACACCTTC.

The V gene is TRBV4-3, the J gene TRBJ2-7; no reliable D call. The CDR3 consists of 14 residues. The germline V gene has CDR1 LGHNA and CDR2 YSLEER. V was cut by 0 bases and J by 3 bases, with 9 bases left in between. CDR3 nucleotide sequence: TGCGCCAGCAGCCAAGAACTGGAGAGCTACGAGCAGTACTTC. Translated: CASSQELESYEQYF.

Concerning this clone itself: Other DNA sequences in the same sample also yield this CDR3. The chain joins TRBV6-5 to TRBJ1-5; no definite D call. Germline CDR1 and CDR2: MNHEY and SVGAGI. This CDR3 has 14 amino acids. V was pared by 2 bases and J by 7 bases, with 12 bases between. The CDR3 spells CASSYLGSNQPQHF. The CDR3 bases are TGTGCCAGCAGTTACCTCGGGAGTAACCAGCCCCAGCATTTT.